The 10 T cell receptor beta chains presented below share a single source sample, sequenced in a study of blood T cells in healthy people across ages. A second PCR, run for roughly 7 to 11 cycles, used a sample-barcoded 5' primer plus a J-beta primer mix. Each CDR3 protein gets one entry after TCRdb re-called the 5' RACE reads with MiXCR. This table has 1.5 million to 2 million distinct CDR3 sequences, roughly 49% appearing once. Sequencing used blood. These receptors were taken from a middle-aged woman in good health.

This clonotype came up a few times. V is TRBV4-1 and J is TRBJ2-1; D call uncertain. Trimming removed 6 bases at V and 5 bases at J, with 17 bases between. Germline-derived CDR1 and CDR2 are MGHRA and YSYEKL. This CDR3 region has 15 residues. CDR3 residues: CASRLPGPRDNEQFF. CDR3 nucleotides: TGCGCCAGCAGGCTCCCCGGGCCCCGGGACAATGAGCAGTTCTTC.

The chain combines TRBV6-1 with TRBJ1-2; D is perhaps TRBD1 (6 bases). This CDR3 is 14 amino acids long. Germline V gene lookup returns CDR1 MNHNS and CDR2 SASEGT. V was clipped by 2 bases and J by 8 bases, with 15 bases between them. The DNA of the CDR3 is TGTGCCAGCAGTGAACTCGGGGGGCATAAGGGCTACACCTTC. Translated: CASSELGGHKGYTF.

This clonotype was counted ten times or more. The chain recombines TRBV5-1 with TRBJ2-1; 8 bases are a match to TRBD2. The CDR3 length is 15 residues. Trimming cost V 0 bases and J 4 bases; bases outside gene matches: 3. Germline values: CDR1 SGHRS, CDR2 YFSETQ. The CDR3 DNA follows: TGCGCCAGCAGCTTGGGGGGGACTAGTTACAATGAGCAGTTCTTC. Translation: CASSLGGTSYNEQFF.

CDR3 sequence (DNA): TGCGCCAGCAGCTTTGAAGGGGACCCCAATCAGCCCCAGCATTTT. Protein product: CASSFEGDPNQPQHF. The chain carries TRBV5-1 and TRBJ1-5; possibly TRBD1 for D (5 bases). The V end was cut by 2 bases, the J end by 3 bases, with 12 bases between. This CDR3 is 15 amino acids long. Germline loops: CDR1 SGHRS, CDR2 YFSETQ.

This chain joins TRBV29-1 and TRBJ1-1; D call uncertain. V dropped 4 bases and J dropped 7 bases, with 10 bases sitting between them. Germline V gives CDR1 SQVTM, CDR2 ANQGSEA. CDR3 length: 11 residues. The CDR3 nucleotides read TGCAGCGTTGCCGTCTGGGGTGAAGCTTTCTTT. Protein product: CSVAVWGEAFF.

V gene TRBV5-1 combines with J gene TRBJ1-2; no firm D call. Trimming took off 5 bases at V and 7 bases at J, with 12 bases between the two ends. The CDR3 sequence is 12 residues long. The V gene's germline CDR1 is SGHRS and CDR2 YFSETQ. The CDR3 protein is CASRREEGGYTF. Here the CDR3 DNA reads TGCGCCAGCAGGAGAGAGGAGGGTGGCTACACCTTC.

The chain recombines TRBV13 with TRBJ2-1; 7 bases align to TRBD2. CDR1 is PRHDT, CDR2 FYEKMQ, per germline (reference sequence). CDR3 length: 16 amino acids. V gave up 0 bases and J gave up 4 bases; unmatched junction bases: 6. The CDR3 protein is CASSLGSRAGYNEQFF. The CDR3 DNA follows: TGTGCCAGCAGCTTAGGTTCGCGAGCGGGGTACAATGAGCAGTTCTTC.

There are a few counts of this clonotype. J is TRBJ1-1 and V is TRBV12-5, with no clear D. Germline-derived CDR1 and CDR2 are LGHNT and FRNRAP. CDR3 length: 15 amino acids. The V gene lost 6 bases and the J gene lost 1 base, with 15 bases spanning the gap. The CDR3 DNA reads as TGTGCTAGTGGGCGGGTCTCGGACCAGAACACTGAAGCTTTCTTT. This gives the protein CASGRVSDQNTEAFF.

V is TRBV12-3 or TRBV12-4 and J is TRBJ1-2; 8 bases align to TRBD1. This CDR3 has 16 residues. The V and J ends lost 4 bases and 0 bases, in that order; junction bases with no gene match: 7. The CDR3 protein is CASSSGTGSANYGYTF. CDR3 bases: TGTGCCAGCAGTTCTGGGACAGGCTCAGCTAACTATGGCTACACCTTC.

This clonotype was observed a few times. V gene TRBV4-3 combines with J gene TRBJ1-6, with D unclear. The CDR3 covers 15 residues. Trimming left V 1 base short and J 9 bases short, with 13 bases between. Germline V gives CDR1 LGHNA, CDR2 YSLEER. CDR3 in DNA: TGCGCCAGCAGCCAAGCGATGGTGGGTAGTTCACCCCTCCACTTT. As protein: CASSQAMVGSSPLHF.